This entry is about one TCR beta chain. Its antigen is still unknown. A single base separates this from a much larger clone, so it may be a read error. This CDR3 fails to terminate in the conserved phenylalanine or tryptophan, so it likely reflects a read error. The data are from a study of identical twins. Study-level findings and limits: The authors drew conclusions from cross-sectional statistical analysis rather than following the same donors. Twin-shared out-of-frame alpha sequences showed excess low generation probability.

V gave up 2 bases and J gave up 2 bases, with 13 bases separating them. CDR1 and CDR2 from the germline V gene are SQVTM and ANQGSEA. The CDR3 covers 15 residues. Each CDR3 protein is one row after TCRdb ran MiXCR on the 5' RACE reads. The table lists about 240,000 distinct CDR3 sequences, about 10% of them singletons, with more than 8.5% in the top ten. The receptor comes from a man in his forties or fifties in good health. The sequencing sample was made of memory T cells sorted from blood. This rearrangement joins TRBV29-1 to TRBJ2-1; D is possibly TRBD1 (6 bases). The CDR3 DNA sequence: TGCAGCGTTGAATGGCAGGGGCTTGCCTACAATGAGCAGTTCCTC. Translated: CSVEWQGLAYNEQFL.